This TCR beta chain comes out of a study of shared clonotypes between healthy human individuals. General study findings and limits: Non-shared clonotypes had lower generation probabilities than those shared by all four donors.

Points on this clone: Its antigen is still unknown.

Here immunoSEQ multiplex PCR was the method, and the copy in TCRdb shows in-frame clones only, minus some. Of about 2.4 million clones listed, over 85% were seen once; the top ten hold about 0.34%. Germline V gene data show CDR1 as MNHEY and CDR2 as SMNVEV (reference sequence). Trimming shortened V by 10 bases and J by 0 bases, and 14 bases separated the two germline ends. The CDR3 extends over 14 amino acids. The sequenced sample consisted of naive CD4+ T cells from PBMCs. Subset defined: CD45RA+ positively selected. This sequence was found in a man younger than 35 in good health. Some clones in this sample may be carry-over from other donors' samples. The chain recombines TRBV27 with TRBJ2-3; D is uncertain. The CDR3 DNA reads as TGTGCCACCCAGAGGAGCGCTAGCACAGATACGCAGTATTTT. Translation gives CATQRSASTDTQYF.